Each of the 14 T cell receptor beta chains below was sequenced from the same sample in a study of spatial heterogeneity in lung cancer. General study findings and limits: Mutation counts in tumors were tracked by counts of expanded intratumoral alpha and beta TCRs.

No antigen has been assigned to these receptors. Described time point: sample taken at primary tumor resection. Using its own MiXCR run on the 5' RACE reads, TCRdb lists one record per CDR3 protein. The table shows approximately 6,600 distinct CDR3 sequences, with 1.3% occurring only once. The sequences come from lung tumor tissue, collected at surgery. These receptor sequences come from a male donor with early-stage non-small cell lung cancer.

Judged by abundance, this clonotype is medium-sized. The rearrangement uses TRBV7-2 and TRBJ2-1; 11 bases match TRBD2. CDR3 length: 14 residues. Losses at the gene ends were 4 bases for V and 10 bases for J; bases not matched to a gene: 6. CDR1 is SGHTA, CDR2 FQGNSA, per germline. The CDR3 DNA reads TGTGCCAGCAGCTCCACTAGCGGGGGCAGGGAGCAGTTCTTC. Translated, it gives CASSSTSGGREQFF.

There are many counts of this clonotype. CDR3 amino acids: CASSQGRSYTEAFF. The DNA for the CDR3 is TGTGCCAGCAGCCAAGGTCGCAGTTACACTGAAGCTTTCTTT. This chain joins TRBV14 and TRBJ1-1; D ambiguous. Germline CDR1 is SGHDN and CDR2 is FVKESK. V lost 1 base and J lost 3, with 9 bases in between. The CDR3 extends over 14 amino acids. Combining the CDR3 with reference TRBV14 and TRBJ1-1 gives the whole variable domain EAGVTQFPSHSVIEKGQTVTLRCDPISGHDNLYWYRRVMGKEIKFLLHFVKESKQDESGMPNNRFLAERTGGTYSTLKVQPAELEDSGVYFCASSQGRSYTEAFFGQGTRLTVV.

The V and J genes are TRBV2 and TRBJ2-5; D uncertain. The CDR3 runs 11 residues. CDR1 SNHLY and CDR2 FYNNEI come from the germline V gene. V lost 7 bases and J 3 bases, leaving 6 bases between the germline ends. This CDR3 is CASTQEETQYF. The CDR3 nucleotides read TGTGCCAGCACTCAGGAAGAGACCCAGTACTTC.

This clonotype was recorded at least ten times. The chain recombines TRBV9 with TRBJ2-1; unclear D gene. Per the germline V gene, CDR1 is SGDLS and CDR2 is YYNGEE. CDR3 length: 17 amino acids. The germline V and J ends were trimmed by 4 bases and 4 bases, with 21 bases remaining between them. CDR3 amino acids: CASSPRSTLESYNEQFF. DNA of the CDR3: TGTGCCAGCAGCCCGCGATCGACCCTGGAATCATACAATGAGCAGTTCTTC.

Within the sample, this clonotype is medium-sized. The genes are TRBV29-1 and TRBJ1-3, with D possibly being TRBD1 (5 bases). The CDR3 covers 13 residues. Germline V gene data show CDR1 as SQVTM and CDR2 as ANQGSEA. The V end was cut by 1 base, the J end by 4 bases, with 8 bases between. The CDR3 DNA reads TGCAGCGTTGAAGCGGGGACCGGAAACACCATATATTTT. Its protein is CSVEAGTGNTIYF.

In this sample, this clonotype turned up many times. This rearrangement joins TRBV5-5 to TRBJ1-5; 7 bases are a match to TRBD1. Germline V gene lookup returns CDR1 SGHKS and CDR2 YYEKEE (reference sequence). The V and J ends lost 4 bases and 0 bases, in that order; junction bases with no gene match: 4. There are 15 residues in the CDR3. The CDR3 sequence is CASSPGQNSNQPQHF. Written as DNA, the CDR3 is TGTGCCAGCAGCCCGGGACAGAATAGCAATCAGCCCCAGCATTTT.

This clonotype was seen at least ten times. The V and J genes are TRBV13 and TRBJ2-1, with 13 bases identical to TRBD2. With 4 bases clipped from V and 9 bases from J, the junction kept 6 bases outside the gene matches. The CDR3 has 15 residues. Per germline, CDR1 PRHDT and CDR2 FYEKMQ (reference sequence). The CDR3 nucleotides are TGTGCCAGCAGCTCGGGACTAGCGGGAAATGGTGAGCAGTTCTTC. It codes for CASSSGLAGNGEQFF.

This clonotype has a count of ten or more. The chain recombines TRBV6-5 with TRBJ2-4, with 11 nucleotides matching TRBD2. Trimming at V came to 5 bases and at J to 4 bases, leaving 4 bases not matched to a gene. CDR1 MNHEY and CDR2 SVGAGI come from the germline V gene. The CDR3 has 15 residues. The DNA for the CDR3 is TGTGCCAGCAGTCGGACTAGCGGGCGTAAAAACATTCAGTACTTC. It encodes CASSRTSGRKNIQYF.

This clonotype has a count of ten or more. CDR3: CASNPQGNTEAFF. The CDR3 DNA sequence: TGTGCCAGCAATCCACAGGGGAACACTGAAGCTTTCTTT. The rearrangement links TRBV2 to TRBJ1-1, with D possibly being TRBD1 (6 bases). Trimming took 7 bases from V and 1 from J, leaving 10 bases between them. This CDR3 region has 13 residues. In germline, CDR1 is SNHLY, CDR2 FYNNEI. Complete variable domain (other parts from reference TRBV2 and TRBJ1-1): EPEVTQTPSHQVTQMGQEVILRCVPISNHLYFYWYRQILGQKVEFLVSFYNNEISEKSEIFDDQFSVERPDGSNFTLKIRSTKLEDSAMYFCASNPQGNTEAFFGQGTRLTVV.

This clonotype is deemed medium-sized. The chain combines TRBV10-2 with TRBJ1-1; D is perhaps TRBD1 (5 bases). The CDR3 length is 13 residues. Germline V lookup: CDR1 WSHSY, CDR2 SAAADI. Trimming left V 7 bases short and J 1 base short, with 10 bases between. The CDR3 reads CASTGGENTEAFF. DNA for the CDR3: TGCGCCAGCACTGGGGGGGAGAACACTGAAGCTTTCTTT.

In its sample, this clonotype is medium-sized. The genes are TRBV27 and TRBJ1-5; unclear D gene. Trimming took off 10 bases at V and 3 bases at J, with 16 bases between the two ends. CDR3 size: 14 residues. Germline CDR1 is MNHEY and CDR2 is SMNVEV (reference sequence). This CDR3 reads CATSPRPINQPQHF. DNA for the CDR3: TGTGCCACCTCCCCCCGGCCTATCAATCAGCCCCAGCATTTT.

The table lists this clonotype with many counts. A much more abundant neighbour one base away suggests this may be a read error. J is TRBJ2-7 and V is TRBV6-5; the D gene is possibly TRBD1 (6 bases). V was trimmed by 6 bases and J by 2 bases, leaving 14 bases between them. The CDR3 loop spans 14 amino acids. The germline V gene has CDR1 MNHEY and CDR2 SVGAGI. Here the CDR3 DNA reads TGTGCCAGCAGCGAAGACAGGTGTCCCTACGAGCAGTACTTC. This encodes CASSEDRCPYEQYF.

This clonotype was recorded at least ten times. J is TRBJ1-1 and V is TRBV6-1; 8 bases line up with TRBD1. Germline CDR1 is MNHNS and CDR2 is SASEGT. The length of the CDR3 is 15 residues. V shed 4 bases and J 2 bases; nucleotides not matched to a gene: 6. In DNA, the CDR3 is TGTGCCAGCAGTGGGTTGGACAGGGTTAACACTGAAGCTTTCTTT. Its protein product is CASSGLDRVNTEAFF.

In its sample, this clonotype is medium-sized. The V gene is TRBV3-1, the J gene TRBJ2-7, with D maybe TRBD2 (5 bases). Per the germline V gene, CDR1 is LGHDT and CDR2 is YNNKEL (reference sequence). V was clipped by 7 bases and J by 1 base, with 14 bases between them. The CDR3 is 14 amino acids. This CDR3 is CASTGDRDSYEQYF. The DNA of the CDR3 is TGTGCCAGCACCGGCGACCGGGATTCCTACGAGCAGTACTTC.